Shown below are 25 T cell receptor beta chains from a single sample sequenced in a study of Ad26.COV2.S vaccination and SARS-CoV-2 variants. The table came from immunoSEQ multiplex PCR; TCRdb's copy has only in-frame clones and leaves some out. The table records some 350,000 clones, 70% to 90% of them present only once. The sample's treatment: around 19 received Ad26.COV2.S at low or high dose, single or two shots; about 5 received placebo; per-sample allocation not given. The study sampled participants on day 63 after the first vaccine or placebo injection. Sequenced material: peripheral blood, taken in a trial of Ad26.COV2.S vaccine versus placebo. These TCRs come from a person between 18 and 59 years old who received the Ad26.COV2.S COVID-19 vaccine or a placebo.

The CDR3: CASRQMRGDSPLHF. CDR3 nucleotide sequence: TGTGCCAGTAGGCAAATGAGGGGGGATTCACCCCTCCACTTT. The chain links TRBV19 to TRBJ1-6, with D perhaps matching TRBD1 (6 bases). Deletions cut 6 bases from V and 8 bases from J, with 14 bases between. CDR1 is LNHDA, CDR2 SQIVND, per germline (reference sequence). The CDR3 has 14 amino acids.

The rearrangement uses TRBV12-3 or TRBV12-4 and TRBJ2-5, with 7 bases identical to TRBD2. This CDR3 comprises 13 residues. The V and J ends lost 5 bases and 5 bases, in that order; junction bases with no gene match: 5. The CDR3 DNA reads as TGTGCCAGCAGTACCGTGGGGGGGGAGACCCAGTACTTC. Translated, it gives CASSTVGGETQYF.

J is TRBJ1-1 and V is TRBV6-5, with unresolved D. Looked up from germline, CDR1 is MNHEY and CDR2 is SVGAGI. V lost 6 bases and J 4 bases, leaving 12 bases between the germline ends. The CDR3 covers 13 residues. The CDR3 DNA sequence: TGTGCCAGCAGGGATCTTGCGGGCACTGAAGCTTTCTTT. This translates into CASRDLAGTEAFF.

The chain recombines TRBV5-1 with TRBJ2-2; D is unresolved. Germline lookup yields CDR1 SGHRS and CDR2 YFSETQ. The V end lost 1 base, the J end lost 2 bases, and 9 bases lay between the germline ends. This CDR3 is built from 15 residues. The CDR3 DNA sequence: TGCGCCAGCAGCTTGACAAGCACCAACACCGGGGAGCTGTTTTTT. This sequence encodes CASSLTSTNTGELFF.

This chain links TRBV4-1 with TRBJ2-7; 8 positions agree with TRBD2. The CDR3 has 15 residues. V lost 0 bases, J lost 7 bases, and 8 bases stayed unmatched. Germline V gene lookup returns CDR1 MGHRA and CDR2 YSYEKL. The CDR3 reads CASSQDPGLVGEQYF. The CDR3, as DNA: TGCGCCAGCAGCCAAGATCCGGGACTAGTTGGTGAGCAGTACTTC.

This chain joins TRBV12-3 or TRBV12-4 and TRBJ2-7; D is unresolved. V was shortened by 1 base and J by 9 bases, with 13 bases between the two germline ends. This CDR3 comprises 13 residues. The CDR3 DNA reads as TGTGCCAGCAGTTTAGTGTCTGAGGTGGGGCAGTACTTC. Its translation: CASSLVSEVGQYF.

This clone was seen a few times. The rearrangement joins TRBV7-2 to TRBJ1-2; the D gene is possibly TRBD1 (6 bases). This CDR3 comprises 14 residues. Germline lookup yields CDR1 SGHTA and CDR2 FQGNSA. Trimming pared 5 bases from V and 2 bases from J, leaving 12 bases between. The CDR3 sequence is CASSEGQRNYGYTF. The CDR3 DNA reads TGTGCCAGCAGCGAAGGACAGAGGAACTATGGCTACACCTTC.

This sequence joins TRBV7-8 and TRBJ2-5; no firm D call. V gave up 0 bases and J gave up 0 bases, with 17 bases separating them. CDR1 and CDR2 from the germline V gene are SGHVS and FQNEAQ. The CDR3 length is 18 residues. The CDR3 bases are TGTGCCAGCAGCTTAGCTATTGATCCCCTTAATAACCAAGAGACCCAGTACTTC. This sequence encodes CASSLAIDPLNNQETQYF.

The chain uses TRBV7-6 and TRBJ2-2; D remains unclear. The germline V and J ends were trimmed by 6 bases and 0 bases, with 5 bases remaining between them. The CDR3 is 13 residues long. From germline, CDR1 is SGHVS and CDR2 FNYEAQ. The CDR3 sequence: CASSPTNTGELFF. CDR3 sequence (DNA): TGTGCCAGCAGTCCTACGAACACCGGGGAGCTGTTTTTT.

The chain combines TRBV2 with TRBJ1-2; D not resolved. Germline loops: CDR1 SNHLY, CDR2 FYNNEI. V was trimmed by 4 bases and J by 8 bases, leaving 14 bases between them. There are 13 residues in the CDR3. The CDR3 DNA reads TGTGCCAGCAGTGTTTCCGCCACTAACGGCTACACCTTC. Amino acid sequence: CASSVSATNGYTF.

The V and J genes are TRBV6-6 and TRBJ2-1, with 12 bases lining up with TRBD1. Germline V gives CDR1 MNHNY, CDR2 SVGAGI (reference sequence). The length of the CDR3 is 15 residues. The V segment lost 7 bases and the J segment 10 bases; nucleotides outside the gene matches: 11. The CDR3 loop is CASTRGGQGAREQFF. CDR3 sequence (DNA): TGTGCCAGCACCCGTGGGGGACAGGGGGCGAGGGAGCAGTTCTTC.

The chain uses TRBV6-5 and TRBJ1-2; maybe TRBD1 (6 bases). The CDR3 is 12 amino acids. The germline V and J ends were trimmed by 8 bases and 4 bases, with 11 bases remaining between them. The V gene's germline CDR1 is MNHEY and CDR2 SVGAGI. The chain's CDR3 is CASYRVGYGYTF. CDR3 coding DNA: TGTGCCAGCTACAGGGTAGGCTATGGCTACACCTTC.

The chain recombines TRBV11-2 with TRBJ2-7; no reliable D call. The V gene lost 5 bases and the J gene lost 2 bases, with 10 bases spanning the gap. Germline V gene sequence: CDR1 SGHAT, CDR2 FQNNGV. There are 13 residues in the CDR3. In DNA form, the CDR3 reads TGTGCCAGCAGCGAAGAAGACCCCTACGAGCAGTACTTC. Its protein is CASSEEDPYEQYF.

The chain joins TRBV7-9 to TRBJ1-2, with 8 bases fitting TRBD1. The germline gives CDR1 SEHNR, CDR2 FQNEAQ (reference sequence). Trimming cost V 6 bases and J 2 bases; bases outside gene matches: 2. The CDR3 covers 13 residues. DNA of the CDR3: TGTGCCAGCAGGACAGGGGCGAACTATGGCTACACCTTC. It encodes CASRTGANYGYTF. The complete variable domain, with remaining parts taken from reference TRBV7-9 and TRBJ1-2, reads DTGVSQNPRHKITKRGQNVTFRCDPISEHNRLYWYRQTLGQGPEFLTYFQNEAQLEKSRLLSDRFSAERPKGSFSTLEIQRTEQGDSAMYLCASRTGANYGYTFGSGTRLTVV.

This chain joins TRBV4-3 and TRBJ2-2; D remains unclear. Germline CDR1 reads LGHNA; CDR2 reads YSLEER. The germline V and J ends were trimmed by 1 base and 4 bases, with 10 bases remaining between them. The CDR3 consists of 15 residues. In nucleotides, the CDR3 is TGCGCCAGCAGCCAAGTTAGTGCTCCCACCGGGGAGCTGTTTTTT. Protein: CASSQVSAPTGELFF.

V usage is TRBV7-9 and J usage is TRBJ1-4; 7 bases are shared with TRBD1. J gave up 5 bases and V 0 bases, and 3 bases lay outside the gene matches. Germline CDR1 and CDR2: SEHNR and FQNEAQ (reference sequence). The CDR3 runs to 15 residues. CDR3 protein: CASSLAGTANEKLFF. In nucleotides, the CDR3 is TGTGCCAGCAGCTTAGCAGGGACAGCGAATGAAAAACTGTTTTTT.

V gene TRBV5-1 combines with J gene TRBJ2-5; D is unresolved. Per the germline V gene, CDR1 is SGHRS and CDR2 is YFSETQ. V was shortened by 2 bases and J by 2 bases, with 10 bases between the two germline ends. The CDR3 covers 14 residues. The CDR3 region has the DNA TGCGCCAGCAGCTTAGGCGAAGCGCAAGAGACCCAGTACTTC. Protein product: CASSLGEAQETQYF. Full variable domain (missing parts from reference TRBV5-1 and TRBJ2-5): KAGVTQTPRYLIKTRGQQVTLSCSPISGHRSVSWYQQTPGQGLQFLFEYFSETQRNKGNFPGRFSGRQFSNSRSEMNVSTLELGDSALYLCASSLGEAQETQYFGPGTRLLVL.

The chain recombines TRBV19 with TRBJ1-6; possible D gene TRBD1, 6 bases. Germline V gives CDR1 LNHDA, CDR2 SQIVND (reference sequence). The CDR3 spans 15 residues. Trimming cost V 5 bases and J 7 bases, with 15 bases left between them. In DNA, the CDR3 is TGTGCCAGTAGTCCTCCGGGACATCTAAATTCACCCCTCCACTTT. This sequence encodes CASSPPGHLNSPLHF.

The chain combines TRBV10-3 with TRBJ2-7; either TRBD1 or TRBD2 may supply D (6 bases each). There are 14 residues in the CDR3. The V gene lost 11 bases and the J gene lost 5 bases, with 22 bases spanning the gap. Germline loops: CDR1 ENHRY, CDR2 SYGVKD. For the CDR3, the DNA is TGTGCCGCCGTGTTTGGGGGGCAAGGCGACGAGCAGTACTTC. Translated: CAAVFGGQGDEQYF.

The V and J genes are TRBV25-1 and TRBJ2-7, with 8 bases fitting TRBD1. CDR3 size: 13 residues. The germline CDR1 and CDR2 sequences are MGHDK and SYGVNS. V trimming: 7 bases; J trimming: 5 bases; junction bases outside the gene matches: 7. As DNA, the CDR3 is TGTGCCAGCAAACGGGACAGGCGGGACGAGCAGTACTTC. It codes for CASKRDRRDEQYF.

The chain recombines TRBV6-2 or TRBV6-3 with TRBJ2-7; 8 nucleotides agree with TRBD1. The CDR3 sequence is 16 residues long. The junction had 14 bases not matched to a gene; V was cut back by 5 bases and J by 5 bases. Germline-derived CDR1 and CDR2 are MNHEY and SVGEGT. The CDR3 DNA follows: TGTGCCAGCAGTCAAGCCGAGGGGACAGGAGACCACGAGCAGTACTTC. Its protein is CASSQAEGTGDHEQYF.

J is TRBJ2-1 and V is TRBV6-6, with 13 bases lining up with TRBD2. Germline V gene sequence: CDR1 MNHNY, CDR2 SVGAGI (reference sequence). With 6 bases clipped from V and 0 bases from J, the junction kept 5 bases outside the gene matches. The CDR3 sequence is 17 residues long. The CDR3 reads CASSRLAGGPSYNEQFF. DNA for the CDR3: TGTGCCAGCAGCCGACTAGCGGGGGGCCCCTCCTACAATGAGCAGTTCTTC.

This clone was picked up one time. This chain links TRBV6-2 or TRBV6-3 with TRBJ2-3, with D unclear. The length of the CDR3 is 12 residues. Trimming pared 6 bases from V and 6 bases from J, leaving 10 bases between. Germline V gene data show CDR1 as MNHEY and CDR2 as SVGEGT. Here the CDR3 DNA reads TGTGCCAGCAGCCCTTACCACGATACGCAGTATTTT. Translating it yields CASSPYHDTQYF.

V gene TRBV18 combines with J gene TRBJ2-1; 7 positions agree with TRBD2. Germline V gene data show CDR1 as KGHSH and CDR2 as LQKENI. This CDR3 has 14 amino acids. Trimming took 8 bases from V and 2 from J; bases not matched to a gene: 6. The DNA for the CDR3 is TGTGCCAGCGCTGAAAGCGGGGCCTACAATGAGCAGTTCTTC. Amino acids: CASAESGAYNEQFF.

The chain employs TRBV5-1 and TRBJ1-6, with D perhaps matching TRBD1 (6 bases). Germline loops: CDR1 SGHRS, CDR2 YFSETQ. The ends were cut back, 2 bases at V and 9 bases at J, with 12 bases in the middle. This CDR3 has 14 residues. CDR3 sequence: CASSLQGIGSPLHF. Written as DNA, the CDR3 is TGCGCCAGCAGCTTACAGGGAATCGGTTCACCCCTCCACTTT.